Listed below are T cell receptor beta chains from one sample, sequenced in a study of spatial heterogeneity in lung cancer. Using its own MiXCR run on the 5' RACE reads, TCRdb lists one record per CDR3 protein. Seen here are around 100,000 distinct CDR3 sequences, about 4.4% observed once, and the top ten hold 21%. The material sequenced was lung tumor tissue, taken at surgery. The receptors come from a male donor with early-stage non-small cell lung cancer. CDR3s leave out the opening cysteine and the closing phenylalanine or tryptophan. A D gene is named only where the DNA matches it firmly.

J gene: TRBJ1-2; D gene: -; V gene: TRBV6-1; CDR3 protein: ASSVRDATNYGYT
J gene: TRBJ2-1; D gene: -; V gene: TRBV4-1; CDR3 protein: ASSQEWGYNEQF
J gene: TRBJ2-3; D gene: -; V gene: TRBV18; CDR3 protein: ASSPEVSSTDTQY
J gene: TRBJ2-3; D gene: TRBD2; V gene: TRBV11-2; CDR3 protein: ASSSHPGTSGRSVGDTQY
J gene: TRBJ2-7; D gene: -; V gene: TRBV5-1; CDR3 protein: ASSLRGPPFFYEQY
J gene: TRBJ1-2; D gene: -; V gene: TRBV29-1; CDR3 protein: SVEDPVLRGYT
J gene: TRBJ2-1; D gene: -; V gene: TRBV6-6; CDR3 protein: ASSYARDTYNEQF
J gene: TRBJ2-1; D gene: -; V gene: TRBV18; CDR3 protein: ASSPGGHAYNEQF
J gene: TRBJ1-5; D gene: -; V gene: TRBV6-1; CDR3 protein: ASSEGGRRGPQH
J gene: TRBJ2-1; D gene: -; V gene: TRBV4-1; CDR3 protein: ASSQAGASDYNEQF
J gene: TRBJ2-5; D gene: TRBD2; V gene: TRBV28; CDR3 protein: ASSLRTSGEGGETQY
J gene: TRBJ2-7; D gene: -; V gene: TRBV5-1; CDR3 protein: ASSLGELQRPEQY
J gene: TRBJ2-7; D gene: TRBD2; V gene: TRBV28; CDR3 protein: ASSLTSSGVYERY
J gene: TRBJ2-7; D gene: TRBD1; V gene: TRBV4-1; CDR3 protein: ASSPRQGYSYEQY
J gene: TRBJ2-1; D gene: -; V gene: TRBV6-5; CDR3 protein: ASSYSVGPYNEQF
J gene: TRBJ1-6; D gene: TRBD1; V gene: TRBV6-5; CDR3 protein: ASSYEGARSPLH
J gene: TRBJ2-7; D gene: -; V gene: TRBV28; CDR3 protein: ASATSYEQY
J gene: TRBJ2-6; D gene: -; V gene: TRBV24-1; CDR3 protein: ATSDPRSASSGANVLT
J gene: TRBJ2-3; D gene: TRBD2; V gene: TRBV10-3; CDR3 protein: AISEWLAGGESTDTQY
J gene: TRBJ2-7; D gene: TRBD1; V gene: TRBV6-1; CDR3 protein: ASLTGPEGYEQY
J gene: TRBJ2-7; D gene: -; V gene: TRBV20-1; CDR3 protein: SASLAATYEQY
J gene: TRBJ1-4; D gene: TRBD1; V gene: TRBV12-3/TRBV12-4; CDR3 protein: ASSRTGDGNEKLF
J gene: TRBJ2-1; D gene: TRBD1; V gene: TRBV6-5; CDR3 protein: ASSTGDRVYEQF
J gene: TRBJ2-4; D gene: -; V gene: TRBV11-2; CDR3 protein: ASSPSLNIQY
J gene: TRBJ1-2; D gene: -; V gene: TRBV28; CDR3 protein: ASNAEWKGYT
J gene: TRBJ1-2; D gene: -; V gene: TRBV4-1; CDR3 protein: ASSQEPRGANGYT
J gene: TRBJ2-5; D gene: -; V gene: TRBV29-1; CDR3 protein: SGGEGSQETQY
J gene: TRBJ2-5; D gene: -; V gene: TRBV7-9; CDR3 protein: ASSLIVGVLQETQY
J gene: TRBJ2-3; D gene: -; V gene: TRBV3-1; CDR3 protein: ASSRQAGTDTQY